This T cell receptor (beta chain) was retrieved from a study of cytomegalovirus exposure and HLA in healthy donors. General study points: Under in vitro conditions, a few CMV-associated chains were confirmed as specific for CMV antigens. The records held CMV serostatus as the only immune exposure information. A later analysis found that most CMV-associated TCR beta chains appeared HLA-restricted.

This clone occurred once. What it binds is unknown. Its ends do not fully match the called genes, so a read error is possible. Use of 60 Vbeta and 13 Jbeta primers characterized the PCR. Profiling relied on immunoSEQ multiplex PCR, and the TCRdb table lists in-frame clones only, not all of them. The data show around 140,000 clones, about 79% seen once. Germline-derived CDR1 and CDR2 are SEHNR and FQNEAQ (reference sequence). The CDR3 length is 15 residues. This sequence originates from a female donor in good health and CMV-seropositive. The sequencing sample was made of PBMCs. The gene calls are TRBV7-9 and TRBJ2-7, with 10 bases that match TRBD1. In nucleotides, the CDR3 is TGTGCCAGCAGTCATAGAGACAGGGGGCAGTACGCGCAGTACTTC. As protein: CASSHRDRGQYAQYF.